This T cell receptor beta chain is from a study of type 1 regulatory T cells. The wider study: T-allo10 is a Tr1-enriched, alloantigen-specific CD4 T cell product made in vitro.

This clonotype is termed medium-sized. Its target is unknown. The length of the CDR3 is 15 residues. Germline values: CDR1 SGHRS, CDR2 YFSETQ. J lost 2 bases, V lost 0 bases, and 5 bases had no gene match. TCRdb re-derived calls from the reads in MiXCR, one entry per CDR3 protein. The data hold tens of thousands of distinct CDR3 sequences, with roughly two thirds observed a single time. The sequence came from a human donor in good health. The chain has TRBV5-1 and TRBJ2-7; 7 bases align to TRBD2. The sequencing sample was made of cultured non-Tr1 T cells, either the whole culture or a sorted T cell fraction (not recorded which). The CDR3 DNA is TGCGCCAGCAGCTTGGCCAGCGGGACTACCTACGAGCAGTACTTC. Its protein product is CASSLASGTTYEQYF.